This passage covers 23 T cell receptor beta chains from one sample sequenced in a study of CD8+ T cells in alopecia areata. RNA, once extracted, was reverse transcribed into cDNA for use as the sequencing template. The assay was immunoSEQ multiplex PCR, and TCRdb's table has in-frame clones only and misses some. In total the sample includes about 110,000 clones, none of them seen once. What was sequenced was lesional skin. The receptors derive from a C3H/HeJ mouse with alopecia areata. Mouse MHC haplotype: H2-k.

Concerning this clone: Gene labels here are mouse ones. The CDR3 end lies 4 residues beyond the end of the read and is filled in from the germline J gene. This specimen includes other DNA sequences encoding the same CDR3. The rearrangement uses TRBV13-3 and TRBJ2-1; tentatively, D is TRBD1 (6 bases). Per germline, CDR1 NNHDY and CDR2 SYVADS. The CDR3 is made up of 13 amino acids. The CDR3 spells CASSARGGAEQFF. The sequenced part of the CDR3 DNA is TGTGCCAGCAGTGCCAGGGGTGGCGCT.

To note about this clone: Germline and genes: mouse. The DNA read from the CDR3 is TGTGCTAGCAGTAGCCGACAATTCTATGCT. Translating it yields CASSSRQFYA. The complete CDR3 protein is CASSSRQFYAEQFF. The V and J genes are TRBV17 and TRBJ2-1; D is unclear. The read ends 4 residues shy of where the CDR3 ends; the end is completed using the germline J gene. The V gene lost 3 bases and the J gene lost 3 bases, with 9 bases spanning the gap. This CDR3 comprises 14 residues. Per the germline V gene, CDR1 is MNHDT and CDR2 is YYDKIL.

To note about this clone: Each gene name is a mouse one. The CDR3 end lies 4 residues beyond the end of the read and is filled in from the germline J gene. This rearrangement joins TRBV12-2 to TRBJ1-1, with 10 bases matching TRBD1. The germline CDR1 and CDR2 sequences are SGHLS and HYDKME. The CDR3 extends over 14 amino acids. The junction had 6 bases not matched to a gene; V was cut back by 8 bases and J by 1 base. The DNA read from the CDR3 is TGTGCCATCGACCGGGACAGGGGAAACACA. Translation gives CAIDRDRGNT. The CDR3 in full is CAIDRDRGNTEVFF.

Note on this clone: Each gene name is a mouse one. The read stops 4 residues short of the end of the CDR3; the missing end is completed from the germline J gene. This chain connects TRBV1 to TRBJ2-7, with 9 bases identical to TRBD2. Per the germline V gene, CDR1 is NSQYPW and CDR2 is LRSPGD (reference sequence). This CDR3 is built from 15 residues. CDR3 amino acids: CTCSALSGGGYEQYF. The sequenced part of the CDR3 DNA is TGCACCTGCAGTGCACTCTCTGGGGGGGGATAT.

To note about this clone: Gene names follow the mouse nomenclature. The read terminates 4 residues before the CDR3 end, so the remaining end is supplied by the germline J gene. The rearrangement uses TRBV13-3 and TRBJ2-1, with D perhaps TRBD2 (6 bases). From germline, CDR1 is NNHDY and CDR2 SYVADS. The CDR3 is 14 amino acids. V gave up 2 bases and J gave up 5 bases, with 11 bases separating them. The CDR3 loop reads CASSDLGRDAEQFF. The part of the CDR3 DNA that was read is TGTGCCAGCAGTGACCTGGGGCGGGATGCT.

For this clone: Genes and germline are mouse. The read gets to within 4 residues of the CDR3 end, and the germline J gene fills in the rest. The chain recombines TRBV13-3 with TRBJ1-1; perhaps TRBD1 as D (6 bases). Germline loops: CDR1 NNHDY, CDR2 SYVADS. The CDR3 totals 15 residues. V was clipped by 2 bases and J by 4 bases, with 15 bases between them. CDR3 sequence reads: CASSEGGARGTEVFF. Incomplete CDR3 DNA: TGTGCCAGCAGTGAAGGGGGGGCGCGAGGCACA.

Worth noting for this clone: At residue 9, the translated DNA and the protein in TCRdb do not agree; the protein given here is derived from the DNA. These gene names are mouse names. The CDR3 end falls 3 residues outside the read, so it is completed with the germline J gene. V usage is TRBV19 and J usage is TRBJ1-3; D gene uncertain. In germline, CDR1 is FNHDT, CDR2 SITEND (reference sequence). The CDR3 length is 12 residues. V was cut by 4 bases and J by 6 bases, with 8 bases left in between. This chain's CDR3 is CASSPTKNTLYF. CDR3 DNA, as far as it was read: TGTGCCAGCAGTCCGACAAAAAATACG.

This clone has more than one count but fewer than ten. The genes are named according to mouse. Read data end 4 residues before the CDR3 end; the end is taken from the germline J gene. The J gene is TRBJ2-2, the V gene TRBV1, with 7 bases matching TRBD1. Trimming cost V 0 bases and J 0 bases; bases outside gene matches: 4. Germline CDR1 and CDR2: NSQYPW and LRSPGD (reference sequence). This CDR3 comprises 17 residues. The sequenced CDR3 bases are TGCACCTGCAGTGCAGATCGGACAGGTGCAAACACCGGG. Protein sequence: CTCSADRTGANTG. The CDR3, in full, reads CTCSADRTGANTGQLYF.

Comment on this clone: The listed genes are named as in mouse. The read ends 4 residues shy of where the CDR3 ends; the end is completed using the germline J gene. V and J are TRBV13-1 and TRBJ1-2; D uncertain. Trimming shortened V by 3 bases and J by 0 bases, and 6 bases separated the two germline ends. The CDR3 length is 13 residues. Germline V CDR1 and CDR2: NSHNY, SYGAGN. The sequenced CDR3 bases are TGTGCCAGCAGTGTAAATGCAAACTCC. Protein product: CASSVNANS. The entire CDR3 sequence reads CASSVNANSDYTF.

This clone was counted between two and nine times. The genes are named according to mouse. The read gets to within 4 residues of the CDR3 end, and the germline J gene fills in the rest. The J gene is TRBJ2-7, the V gene TRBV19; 9 nucleotides align to TRBD1. The CDR3 covers 14 residues. Germline loops: CDR1 FNHDT, CDR2 SITEND (reference sequence). CDR3 region: CASSIGQGGYEQYF. CDR3 bases read: TGTGCCAGCAGTATAGGACAGGGGGGTTAT.

In regard to this clone: Mouse germline and gene names are used. The read comes to an end 4 residues before the CDR3 does, leaving the germline J gene to fill in the end. The chain couples TRBV13-3 to TRBJ2-4, with D perhaps TRBD2 (7 bases). Trimming pared 0 bases from V and 1 base from J, leaving 12 bases between. CDR1 is NNHDY, CDR2 SYVADS, per germline. This CDR3 has 16 residues. The CDR3 protein is CASSDVGGEGQNTLYF. CDR3 DNA (partial): TGTGCCAGCAGTGATGTGGGGGGCGAGGGTCAAAAC.

This clone has at least ten counts. Genes here carry mouse names. The CDR3 sequence is CASSDFGTANTGQLYF. Incomplete CDR3 DNA: TGTGCCAGCAGTGATTTCGGGACAGCAAACACCGGG. V gene TRBV13-3 combines with J gene TRBJ2-2; 7 nucleotides match TRBD1. The read terminates 4 residues before the CDR3 end, so the remaining end is supplied by the germline J gene. Germline assignment: CDR1 NNHDY and CDR2 SYVADS. This CDR3 region has 16 residues. J was trimmed by 0 bases and V by 1 base; bases with no gene match: 3.

This clone appeared a few times. Genes here carry mouse names. The read finishes 4 residues shy of the CDR3 end, and the germline J gene is used to complete it. Other DNA sequences in this specimen translate into the identical CDR3. V gene TRBV19 combines with J gene TRBJ2-7; 7 bases align to TRBD1. The CDR3 runs to 14 residues. V was clipped by 1 base and J by 2 bases; unmatched bases: 3. In germline, CDR1 is FNHDT, CDR2 SITEND (reference sequence). Partial CDR3 DNA: TGTGCCAGCAGTATAAACAGGGGCCCCTAT. Its translation is CASSINRGPY. The whole CDR3 protein reads CASSINRGPYEQYF.

There are a few counts of this clone. Gene and germline names: mouse. The CDR3 is cut off 4 residues early in the read; its end comes from the germline J gene. This CDR3 is also generated by other DNA sequences in the sample. This chain connects TRBV1 to TRBJ1-1, with TRBD1 identical over 7 bases. The trim removed 0 bases at V and 2 bases at J, leaving 3 bases unmatched. Per germline, CDR1 NSQYPW and CDR2 LRSPGD (reference sequence). The CDR3 loop spans 15 amino acids. The CDR3 is CTCSADQGGNTEVFF. Incomplete CDR3 DNA: TGCACCTGCAGTGCAGATCAAGGGGGCAACACA.

For this clone: Germline and genes: mouse. The covered CDR3 bases are TGTGCTAGCAGCAGGACAGTCAACGAA. Protein: CASSRTVNE. The full-length CDR3 reads as CASSRTVNERLFF. The V gene is TRBV17, the J gene TRBJ1-4; the D gene is possibly TRBD1 (6 bases). The read halts 4 residues ahead of the CDR3 end, with the missing end drawn from the germline J gene. The ends were cut back, 6 bases at V and 4 bases at J, with 9 bases in the middle. Germline V lookup: CDR1 MNHDT, CDR2 YYDKIL. The length of the CDR3 is 13 residues.

A few counts support this clone. The gene names here belong to mouse. The CDR3 goes on 4 residues after the read ends, and that part is filled in from the germline J gene. V and J are TRBV14 and TRBJ2-4; 9 bases are a match to TRBD1. CDR1 and CDR2 from the germline V gene are SGHDT and FRDEAV. The CDR3 consists of 13 residues. CDR3: CASSPGTGNTLYF. Incomplete CDR3 DNA: TGTGCCAGCAGTCCCGGGACAGGGAAC.

This clone was detected many times. Gene labels here are mouse ones. The CDR3 goes on 4 residues after the read ends, and that part is filled in from the germline J gene. V gene TRBV13-3 combines with J gene TRBJ2-7, with 12 bases identical to TRBD1. The CDR3 is made up of 16 amino acids. The germline V gene has CDR1 NNHDY and CDR2 SYVADS. V lost 1 base to trimming and J lost 2 bases; unmatched junction nucleotides: 4. CDR3 protein: CASSDSGTGGAYEQYF. The DNA read from the CDR3 is TGTGCCAGCAGTGATAGTGGGACAGGGGGCGCCTAT.

In regard to this clone: All gene names here are mouse names. The CDR3 end lies 4 residues beyond the end of the read and is filled in from the germline J gene. The rearrangement joins TRBV13-3 to TRBJ2-2; TRBD1 aligns across 8 bases. This CDR3 comprises 16 residues. With 1 base clipped from V and 3 bases from J, the junction kept 5 bases outside the gene matches. Germline V CDR1 and CDR2: NNHDY, SYVADS. The CDR3 here is CASSDSLQGDTGQLYF. The covered CDR3 bases are TGTGCCAGCAGTGATAGTCTACAGGGGGACACCGGG.

Details on this clone: The protein recorded in TCRdb does not match the translated DNA at residue 12; the protein presented here comes from translating the DNA. Mouse germline and gene names are used. The read comes to an end 3 residues before the CDR3 does, leaving the germline J gene to fill in the end. J is TRBJ1-6 and V is TRBV19, with 10 bases matching TRBD1. TRBJ1-6 carries the ORF label, with uncertain function. The CDR3 is 15 residues long. Germline assignment: CDR1 FNHDT and CDR2 SITEND (reference sequence). Unmatched junction bases numbered 5, after V lost 4 bases and J lost 7 bases. The CDR3 sequence: CASSLRDRGNSPLYF. The part of the CDR3 DNA that was read is TGTGCCAGCAGTCTCCGGGACAGGGGAAATTCGCCC.

This clone was seen a few times. TCRdb lists a protein that is different at residue 13 from the translated DNA; the protein given here uses the DNA translation. Gene names are mouse gene names. CDR3 DNA (partial): TGTGCCAGCAGTATAAGAACAGGGCGTTCTGGAAATACG. Translation gives CASSIRTGRSGNT. The complete CDR3 sequence is CASSIRTGRSGNTLYF. The chain couples TRBV19 to TRBJ1-3; D perhaps matches TRBD1 (6 bases). The read stops 3 residues short of the end of the CDR3; the missing end is completed from the germline J gene. V was trimmed by 1 base and J by 0 bases, leaving 11 bases between them. CDR3 length: 16 residues. From germline, CDR1 is FNHDT and CDR2 SITEND (reference sequence).

With respect to this clone: The germline and genes are mouse ones. The read falls 4 residues short of the CDR3 end, and the missing part is taken from the germline J gene. This chain connects TRBV13-1 to TRBJ2-7; D gene ambiguous. The CDR3 consists of 12 residues. The germline CDR1 and CDR2 sequences are NSHNY and SYGAGN. The V gene lost 1 base and the J gene lost 3 bases, with 5 bases spanning the gap. This CDR3 is CASSDKGYEQYF. The sequenced CDR3 bases are TGTGCCAGCAGTGATAAAGGCTAT.

With regard to this clone: Mouse names are used for the genes. The DNA ends 4 residues before the CDR3 does, and the rest of the CDR3 is filled in from the germline J gene. The chain has TRBV17 and TRBJ2-3, with 8 bases lining up with TRBD1. The germline V gene encodes CDR1 MNHDT and CDR2 YYDKIL. V was pared by 2 bases and J by 0 bases, with 4 bases of the junction left unmatched. The CDR3 spans 16 residues. Incomplete CDR3 DNA: TGTGCTAGCAGTAGACGTCAGGGGGCTAGTGCAGAA. It encodes CASSRRQGASAE. The full CDR3 protein reads CASSRRQGASAETLYF.

In the case of this clone: The gene names here belong to mouse. The CDR3 goes on 4 residues after the read ends, and that part is filled in from the germline J gene. The chain uses TRBV1 and TRBJ2-3; maybe TRBD1 (5 bases). The V gene's germline CDR1 is NSQYPW and CDR2 LRSPGD (reference sequence). Trimming took off 8 bases at V and 3 bases at J, with 15 bases between the two ends. The CDR3 length is 14 residues. The CDR3 protein is CTCLAPGRAETLYF. The part of the CDR3 DNA that was read is TGCACCTGCCTTGCCCCAGGGCGGGCAGAA.